This TCR beta chain comes out of a study of prognosis after radiotherapy for stage I lung cancer. Background on the study: About five patients had oligometastatic NSCLC after their primary tumor was surgically resected, and 14 to 15 patients had newly diagnosed primary stage I lung tumors. No patient was treated with concurrent therapy while undergoing stereotactic body radiotherapy.

As regards this clonotype: Antigen: not known.

Two-round multiplex PCR, the amplification method, yielded TCR beta CDR3 from genomic DNA. Primers were specific to each TRBV and TRBJ gene in first-round PCR. It was universal primers that the second PCR round used. One entry per CDR3 protein, called by TCRdb with MiXCR from the multiplex PCR reads. Of more than 15,000 distinct CDR3 sequences in the sample, roughly 31% were seen once. The study, taken as a whole, reports: Stereotactic body radiation therapy was followed by a fall in unique TCR clone counts, with a median of roughly 10,000 versus 7,000.

The ends were cut back, 5 bases at V and 6 bases at J, with 14 bases in the middle. Germline assignment: CDR1 LNHDA and CDR2 SQIVND (reference sequence). This CDR3 is built from 14 residues. The chain uses TRBV19 and TRBJ2-1; no definite D call. The sequence came from a donor aged 50 or older with non-small cell lung cancer. Sequenced here: PBMCs, sampled before or after stereotactic body radiation therapy (not recorded which). This CDR3 reads CASSRNRIGNEQFF. CDR3 DNA: TGTGCCAGTAGTCGTAATAGAATTGGCAATGAGCAGTTCTTC.